Here is one T cell receptor (beta chain) with its context. What it binds is unknown. CD4+ cell separation produced CD45RA+ naive and CD45RA-negative memory subsets. The germline V gene encodes CDR1 SGHRS and CDR2 YFSETQ. The CDR3 spans 15 residues. The V end was cut by 2 bases, the J end by 1 base, with 11 bases between. These data are taken from a study of shared clonotypes between healthy human individuals. Whole-study findings and limits: Non-shared clonotypes showed lower generation probabilities than clonotypes common to all four donors.

Profiled with immunoSEQ multiplex PCR; TCRdb holds only in-frame clones, not every one. The sample yields 1.5 million to 1.9 million clones, approximately 98% seen once. Sequenced input: naive CD4+ T cells sorted from blood. Indicated subset: CD45RA+ positively selected. The rearrangement joins TRBV5-1 to TRBJ2-3; the D is unclear. The clonotype was recovered from a man aged 25 to 40 in good health. CDR3 coding DNA: TGCGCCAGCAGCTTTGGTGCCTTTGGCACAGATACGCAGTATTTT. This translates into CASSFGAFGTDTQYF.